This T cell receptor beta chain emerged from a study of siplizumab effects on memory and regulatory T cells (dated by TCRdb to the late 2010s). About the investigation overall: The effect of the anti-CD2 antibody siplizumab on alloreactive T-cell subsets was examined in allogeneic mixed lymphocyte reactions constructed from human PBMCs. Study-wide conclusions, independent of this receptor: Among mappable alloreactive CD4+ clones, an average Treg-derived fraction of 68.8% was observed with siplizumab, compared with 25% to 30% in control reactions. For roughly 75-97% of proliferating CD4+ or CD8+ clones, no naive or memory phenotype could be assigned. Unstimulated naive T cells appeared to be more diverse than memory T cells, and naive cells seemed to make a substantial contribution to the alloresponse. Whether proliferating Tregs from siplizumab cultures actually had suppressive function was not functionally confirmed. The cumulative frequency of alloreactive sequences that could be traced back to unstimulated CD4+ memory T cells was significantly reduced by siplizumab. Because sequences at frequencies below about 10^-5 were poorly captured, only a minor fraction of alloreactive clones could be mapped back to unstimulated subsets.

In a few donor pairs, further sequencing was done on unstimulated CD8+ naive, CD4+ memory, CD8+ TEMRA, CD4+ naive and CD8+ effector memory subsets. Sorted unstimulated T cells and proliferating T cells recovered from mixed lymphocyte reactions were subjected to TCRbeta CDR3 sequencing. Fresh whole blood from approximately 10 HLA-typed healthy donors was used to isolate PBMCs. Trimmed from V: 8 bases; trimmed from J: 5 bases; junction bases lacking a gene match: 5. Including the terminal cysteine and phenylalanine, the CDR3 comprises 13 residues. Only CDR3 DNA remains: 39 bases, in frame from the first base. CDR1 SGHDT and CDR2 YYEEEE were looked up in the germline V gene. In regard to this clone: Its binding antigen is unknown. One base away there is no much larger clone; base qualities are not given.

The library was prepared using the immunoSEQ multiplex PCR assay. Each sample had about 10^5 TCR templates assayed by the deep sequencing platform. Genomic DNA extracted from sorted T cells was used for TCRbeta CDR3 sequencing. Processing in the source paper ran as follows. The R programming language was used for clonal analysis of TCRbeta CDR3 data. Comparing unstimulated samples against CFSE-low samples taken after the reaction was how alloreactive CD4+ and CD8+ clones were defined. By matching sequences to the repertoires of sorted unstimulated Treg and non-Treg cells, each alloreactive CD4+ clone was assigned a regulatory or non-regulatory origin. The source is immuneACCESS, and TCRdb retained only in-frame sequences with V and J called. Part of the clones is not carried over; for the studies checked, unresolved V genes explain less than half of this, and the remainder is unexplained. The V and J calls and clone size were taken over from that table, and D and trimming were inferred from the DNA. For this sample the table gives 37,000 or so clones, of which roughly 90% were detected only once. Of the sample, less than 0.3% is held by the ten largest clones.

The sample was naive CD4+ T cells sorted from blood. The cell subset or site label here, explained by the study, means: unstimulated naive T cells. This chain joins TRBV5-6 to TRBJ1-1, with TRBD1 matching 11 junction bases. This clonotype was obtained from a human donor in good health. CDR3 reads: CASRTGGGTEAFF. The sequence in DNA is TGTGCCAGTCGGACAGGGGGCGGGACTGAAGCTTTCTTT.